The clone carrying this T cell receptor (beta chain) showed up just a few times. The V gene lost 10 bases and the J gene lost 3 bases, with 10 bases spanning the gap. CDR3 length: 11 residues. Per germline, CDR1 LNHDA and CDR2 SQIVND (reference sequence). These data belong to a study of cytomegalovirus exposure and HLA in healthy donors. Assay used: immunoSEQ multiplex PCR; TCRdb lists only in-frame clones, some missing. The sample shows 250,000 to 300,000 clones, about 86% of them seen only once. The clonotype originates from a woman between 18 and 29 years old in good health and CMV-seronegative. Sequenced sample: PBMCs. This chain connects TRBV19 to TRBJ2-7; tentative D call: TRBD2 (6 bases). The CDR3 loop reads CATGTFYEQYF. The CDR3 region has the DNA TGTGCCACTGGGACTTTCTACGAGCAGTACTTC.